The 2 T cell receptor beta chains presented below share a single source sample, sequenced in a study of T cells after yellow fever vaccination. TCRdb ran MiXCR on the 5' RACE reads and lists one entry per CDR3 protein. The data hold 300,000 to 400,000 distinct CDR3 sequences, with about 6.2% observed a single time. The sequencing here drew on PBMCs, taken 5 days after the yellow fever booster vaccination. The origin of the receptors is a man aged 25 to 45 who received the YFV17D yellow fever vaccine.

This clonotype was recorded a few times. The chain joins TRBV28 to TRBJ2-6; D not certain. Germline CDR1 reads MDHEN; CDR2 reads SYDVKM. V was pared by 5 bases and J by 0 bases, with 5 bases between. The CDR3 covers 14 residues. The CDR3 coding sequence is TGTGCCAGCAGTATACCCTCTGGGGCCAACGTCCTGACTTTC. Its protein product is CASSIPSGANVLTF.

The genes are TRBV29-1 and TRBJ2-1, with a tentative D call TRBD1 (5 bases). The CDR3 length is 14 residues. The ends were cut back, 1 base at V and 6 bases at J, with 13 bases in the middle. From germline, CDR1 is SQVTM and CDR2 ANQGSEA. The CDR3 spells CSVEAGLNSNEQFF. The CDR3, as DNA: TGCAGCGTTGAAGCAGGGTTGAATAGCAATGAGCAGTTCTTC.